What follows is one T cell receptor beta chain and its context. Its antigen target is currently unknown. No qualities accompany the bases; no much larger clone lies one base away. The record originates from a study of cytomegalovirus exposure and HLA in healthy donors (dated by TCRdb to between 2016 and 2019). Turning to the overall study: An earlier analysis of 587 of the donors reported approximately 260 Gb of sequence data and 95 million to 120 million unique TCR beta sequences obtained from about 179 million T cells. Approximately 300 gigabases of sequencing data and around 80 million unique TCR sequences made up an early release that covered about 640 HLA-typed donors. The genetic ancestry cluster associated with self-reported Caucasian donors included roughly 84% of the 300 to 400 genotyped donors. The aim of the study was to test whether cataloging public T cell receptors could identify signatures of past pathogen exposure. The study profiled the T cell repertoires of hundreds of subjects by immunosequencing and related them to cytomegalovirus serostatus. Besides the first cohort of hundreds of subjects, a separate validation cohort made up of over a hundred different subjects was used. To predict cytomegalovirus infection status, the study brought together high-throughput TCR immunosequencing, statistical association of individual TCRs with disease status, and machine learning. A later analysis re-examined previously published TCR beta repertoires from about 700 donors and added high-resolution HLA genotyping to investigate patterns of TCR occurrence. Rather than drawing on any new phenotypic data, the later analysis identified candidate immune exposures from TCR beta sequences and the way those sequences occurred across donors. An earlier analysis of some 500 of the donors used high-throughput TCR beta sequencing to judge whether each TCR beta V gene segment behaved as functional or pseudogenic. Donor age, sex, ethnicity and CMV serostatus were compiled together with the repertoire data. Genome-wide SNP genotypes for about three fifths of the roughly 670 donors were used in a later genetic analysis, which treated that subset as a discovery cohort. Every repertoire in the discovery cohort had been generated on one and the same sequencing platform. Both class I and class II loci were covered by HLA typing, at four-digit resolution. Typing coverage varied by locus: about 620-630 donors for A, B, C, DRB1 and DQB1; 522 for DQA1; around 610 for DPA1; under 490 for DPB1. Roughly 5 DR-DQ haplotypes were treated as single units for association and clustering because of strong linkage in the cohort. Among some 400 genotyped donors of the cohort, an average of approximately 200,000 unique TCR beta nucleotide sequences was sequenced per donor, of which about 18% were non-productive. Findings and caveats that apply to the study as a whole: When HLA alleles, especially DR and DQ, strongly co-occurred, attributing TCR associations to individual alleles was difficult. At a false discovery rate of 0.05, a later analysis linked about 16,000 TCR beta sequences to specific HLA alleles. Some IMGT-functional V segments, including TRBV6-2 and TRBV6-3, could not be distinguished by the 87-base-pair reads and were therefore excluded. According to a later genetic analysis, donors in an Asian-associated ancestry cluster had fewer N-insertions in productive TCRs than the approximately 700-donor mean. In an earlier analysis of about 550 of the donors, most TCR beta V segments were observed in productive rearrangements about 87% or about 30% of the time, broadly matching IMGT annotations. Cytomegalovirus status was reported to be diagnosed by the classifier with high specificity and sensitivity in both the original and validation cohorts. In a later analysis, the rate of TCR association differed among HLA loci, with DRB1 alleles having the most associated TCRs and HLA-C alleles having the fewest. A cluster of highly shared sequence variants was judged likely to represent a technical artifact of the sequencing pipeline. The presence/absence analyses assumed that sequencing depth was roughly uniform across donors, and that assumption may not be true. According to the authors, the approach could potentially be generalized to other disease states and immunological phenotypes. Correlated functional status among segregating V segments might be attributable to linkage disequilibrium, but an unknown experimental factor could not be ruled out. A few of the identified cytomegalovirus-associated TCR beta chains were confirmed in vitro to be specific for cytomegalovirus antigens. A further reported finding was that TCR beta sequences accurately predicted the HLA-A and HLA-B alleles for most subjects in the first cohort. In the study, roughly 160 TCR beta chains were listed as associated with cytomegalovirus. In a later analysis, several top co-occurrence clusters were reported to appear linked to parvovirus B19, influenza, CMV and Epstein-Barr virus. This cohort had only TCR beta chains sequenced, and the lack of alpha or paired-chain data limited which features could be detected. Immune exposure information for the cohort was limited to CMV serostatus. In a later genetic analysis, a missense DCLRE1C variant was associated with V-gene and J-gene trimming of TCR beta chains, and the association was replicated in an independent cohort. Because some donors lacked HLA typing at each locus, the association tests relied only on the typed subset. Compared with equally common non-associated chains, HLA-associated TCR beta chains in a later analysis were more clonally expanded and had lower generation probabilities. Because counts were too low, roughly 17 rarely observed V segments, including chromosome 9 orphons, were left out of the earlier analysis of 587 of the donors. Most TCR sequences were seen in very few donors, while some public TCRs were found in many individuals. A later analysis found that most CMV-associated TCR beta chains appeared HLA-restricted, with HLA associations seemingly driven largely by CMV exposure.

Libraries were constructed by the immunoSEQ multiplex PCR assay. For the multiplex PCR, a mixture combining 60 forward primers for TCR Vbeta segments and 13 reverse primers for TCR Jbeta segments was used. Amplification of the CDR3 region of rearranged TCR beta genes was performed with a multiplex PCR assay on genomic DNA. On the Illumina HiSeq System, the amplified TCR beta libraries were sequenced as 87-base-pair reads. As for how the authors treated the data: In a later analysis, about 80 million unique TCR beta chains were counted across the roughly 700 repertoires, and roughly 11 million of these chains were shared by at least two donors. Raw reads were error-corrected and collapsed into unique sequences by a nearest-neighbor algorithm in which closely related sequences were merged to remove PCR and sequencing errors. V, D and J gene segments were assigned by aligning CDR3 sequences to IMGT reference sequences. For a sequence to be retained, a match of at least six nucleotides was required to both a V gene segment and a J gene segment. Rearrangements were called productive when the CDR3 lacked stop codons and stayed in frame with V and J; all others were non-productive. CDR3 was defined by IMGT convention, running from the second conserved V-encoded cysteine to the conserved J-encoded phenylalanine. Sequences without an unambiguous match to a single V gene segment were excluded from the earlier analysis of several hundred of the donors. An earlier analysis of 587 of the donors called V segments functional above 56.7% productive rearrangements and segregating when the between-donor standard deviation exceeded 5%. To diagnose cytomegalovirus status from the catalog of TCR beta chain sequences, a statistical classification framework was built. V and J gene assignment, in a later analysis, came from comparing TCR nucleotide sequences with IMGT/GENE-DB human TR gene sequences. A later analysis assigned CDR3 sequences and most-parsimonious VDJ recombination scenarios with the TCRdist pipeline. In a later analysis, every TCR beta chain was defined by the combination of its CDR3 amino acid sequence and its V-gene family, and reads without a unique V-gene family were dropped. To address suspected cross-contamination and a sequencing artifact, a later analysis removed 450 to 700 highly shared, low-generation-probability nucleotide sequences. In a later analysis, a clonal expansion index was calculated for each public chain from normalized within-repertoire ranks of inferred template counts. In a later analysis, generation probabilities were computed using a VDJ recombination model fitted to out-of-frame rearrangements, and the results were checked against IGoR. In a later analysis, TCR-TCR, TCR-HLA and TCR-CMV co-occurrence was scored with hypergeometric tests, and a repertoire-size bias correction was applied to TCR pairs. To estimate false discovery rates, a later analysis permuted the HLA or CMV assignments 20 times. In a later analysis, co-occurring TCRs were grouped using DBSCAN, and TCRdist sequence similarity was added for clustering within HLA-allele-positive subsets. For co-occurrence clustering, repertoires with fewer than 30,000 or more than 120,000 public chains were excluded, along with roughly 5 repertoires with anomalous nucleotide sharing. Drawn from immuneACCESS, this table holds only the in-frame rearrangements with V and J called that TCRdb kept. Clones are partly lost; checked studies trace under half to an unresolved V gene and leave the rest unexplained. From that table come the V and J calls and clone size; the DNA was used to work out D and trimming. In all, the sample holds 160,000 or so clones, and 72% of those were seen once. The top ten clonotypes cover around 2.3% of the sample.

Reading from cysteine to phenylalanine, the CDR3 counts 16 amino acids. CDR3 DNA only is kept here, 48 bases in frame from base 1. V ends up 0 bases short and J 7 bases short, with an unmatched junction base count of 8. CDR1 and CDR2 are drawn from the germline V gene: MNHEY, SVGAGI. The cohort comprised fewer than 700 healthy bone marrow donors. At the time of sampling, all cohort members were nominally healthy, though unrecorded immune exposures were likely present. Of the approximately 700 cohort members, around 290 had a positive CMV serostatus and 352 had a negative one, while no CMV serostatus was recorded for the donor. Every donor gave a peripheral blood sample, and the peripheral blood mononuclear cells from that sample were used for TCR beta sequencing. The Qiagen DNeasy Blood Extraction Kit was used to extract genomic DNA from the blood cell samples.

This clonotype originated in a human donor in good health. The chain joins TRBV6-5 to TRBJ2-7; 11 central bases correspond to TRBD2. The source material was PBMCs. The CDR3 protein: CASSYSSGGASREQYF. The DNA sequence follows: TGTGCCAGCAGTTACTCTAGCGGGGGGGCCTCTAGAGAGCAGTACTTC.